Listed below are T cell receptor beta chains from one sample, sequenced in a study of CD8 T cells in ankylosing spondylitis. Each CDR3 protein is one row after TCRdb ran MiXCR on the 5' RACE reads. The repertoire holds 200,000 to 250,000 distinct CDR3 sequences, with just under 7.5% as singletons. Input material: blood, either unsorted or a sorted T cell fraction (not recorded which). Every receptor here comes from a male donor with ankylosing spondylitis. CDR3s leave out the opening cysteine and the closing phenylalanine or tryptophan. A D gene is named only where the DNA matches it firmly. Clone size is given for some rows only: seen once, a few or many times, or a class if the clone is expanded.

>TRBD2|many|TRBV27
ASSFVLAGSYNEQF
>-|many|TRBV29-1
SVPQAWSSQSRRGTQY
>TRBD2|many|TRBV27
ASSSGTSGRDEQY
>TRBD1|few|TRBV7-9
ASSTGTASYEQY
>-|many|TRBV20-1
SASDRSGYT
>-|many|TRBV5-6
ASSFGRFSEQY
>TRBD1|many|TRBV9
ASSGNRGRRTGELF
>-|many|TRBV9
ASSVLSHGYT
>TRBD2|many|TRBV9
ASSVAGASGKIQETQY
>TRBD1|many|TRBV27
ASSLRQGNTEAF
>-|many|TRBV29-1
SYRDLGSYNEQF
>-|few|TRBV2
ASSGTSLAKNIQY
>TRBD2|-|TRBV5-1
ASSFPQGIGLAGGSEEAQY
>-|many|TRBV4-1
ASSQDLESGELF
>-|few|TRBV7-2
ASSLVLKASSYEQY
>-|-|TRBV4-1
ASSQVSGTEAF
>-|-|TRBV27
ASTQGGDEQF
>TRBD1|many|TRBV29-1
SVRQGAYEQY
>TRBD1|once|TRBV19
ASRHRGIGQPQH
>-|many|TRBV6-1
ASSEGPRGGYEQY
>TRBD2|-|TRBV7-2
ASSFTLAGVYNEQF
>-|-|TRBV18
ASSPDNSYEQY
>-|many|TRBV7-2
ASSPLGSYYGYT
>-|many|TRBV28
ASTFLGGSYEQY
>-|many|TRBV7-9
ASYLSSYHNEQF
>TRBD2|-|TRBV20-1
SASGLAGEFYEQY
>-|many|TRBV7-9
ASSSREYEQY
>TRBD1|-|TRBV6-2/TRBV6-3
ASSYDRTGAVYSPLH
>-|many|TRBV28
ASSRRGEQF
>-|few|TRBV5-6
ASSLGEQGGHEQY
>TRBD2|many|TRBV10-3
AISASSGSSYEQY
>-|-|TRBV15
ATSRASRRETQY
>TRBD1|-|TRBV27
ASSFQLPGQGILYEQY
>-|few|TRBV11-2
ASSWFQGDYGYT
>-|many|TRBV27
ASSLSMLQPQH
>-|many|TRBV7-8
ASSLGGSWGGRDEQF
>-|many|TRBV30
AWALGNTIY
>-|many|TRBV28
ASSLVAVSSYNEQF
>-|many|TRBV5-1
ASSLTLTNEKLF
>TRBD1|many|TRBV5-1
ASQRTGQNTEAF
>TRBD2|few|TRBV4-2
ASSTQGRGGRHEQF
>-|few|TRBV6-1
ASRLRGGNNSPLH
>TRBD1|many|TRBV20-1
SARRGLNYGYT
>TRBD1|-|TRBV4-1
ASSPGAGQGVYEQY
>-|few|TRBV2
ASRLQGFSTDTQY
>-|-|TRBV27
ATSFENSGGHTEAF
>TRBD1|few|TRBV10-3
AISEGTGKYTEAF
>-|many|TRBV6-1
AGGVQTSLEQY
>-|many|TRBV4-3
ASSQDVEAVGIYGYT
>-|few|TRBV7-2
ASSLALRGGGLFNEQF
>TRBD2|-|TRBV7-9
ASSPQAGWPYEQY
>-|few|TRBV4-2
ASSQDRGSRPY
>TRBD1|-|TRBV9
ASSEGDRSYGYT
>-|-|TRBV14
ASSLTGNRYGYT
>TRBD2|many|TRBV14
ASRQTGTSNNEQY
>-|-|TRBV15
ATRPSGGFATDTQY
>-|many|TRBV27
ASRQHNTEAF
>-|many|TRBV12-3/TRBV12-4
ASSFGSTSTDTQY
>-|few|TRBV6-1
ASSRIEEGGNTEAF